This T cell receptor (beta chain) was recovered during a study of T cell repertoires in cytomegalovirus infection. Study-level background: CMV infection together with matching HLA type was indicated by public TCR beta signatures. Points from the study as a whole: The ex vivo response showed dominance by HLA-C-restricted CMV-specific TCR beta clonotypes. Cumulated frequencies of public TCR beta families served to identify carriers of CMV plus the relevant HLA.

TCRdb recomputed calls from the reads with MiXCR, one row per CDR3 protein. In the table there are about 740,000 distinct CDR3 sequences, approximately 34% of which are singletons. Concerning this clonotype itself: Its target is unknown.

Per germline, CDR1 MDHEN and CDR2 SYDVKM. This CDR3 spans 14 amino acids. V was clipped by 5 bases and J by 14 bases; unmatched bases: 12. This chain links TRBV28 with TRBJ1-6, with TRBD1 matching over 7 bases. The receptor was isolated from a human donor in good health (CMV status not recorded). Some clones in this sample may be carry-over from other donors' samples. The material sequenced was PBMCs. CDR3 coding DNA: TGTGCCAGCAGTAAGACAGGGAGAAGTAGGGCCCTCCACTTT. This sequence encodes CASSKTGRSRALHF.